This TCR beta chain was obtained from a study of T-cell memory formation after mild COVID-19. TCRdb itself ran the 5' RACE reads through MiXCR, one entry per CDR3 protein. Of approximately 440,000 distinct CDR3 sequences listed, 20% were seen once; the top ten hold around 8%. Trimming cost V 0 bases and J 4 bases, with 11 bases left between them. The CDR3 is made up of 16 amino acids. CDR1 SGHKS and CDR2 YYEKEE come from the germline V gene (reference sequence). The clonotype originates from an adult woman who had mild COVID-19 (a few samples of this study predate the infection). Cell type and time point are not known. This chain joins TRBV5-5 and TRBJ2-6; a possible D gene is TRBD1 (6 bases). Sequenced sample: PBMCs or a T cell subset sorted from them (not recorded which). Here the CDR3 DNA reads TGTGCCAGCAGCTTGGGGCAGGGGTACGGGGCCAACGTCCTGACTTTC. This gives the protein CASSLGQGYGANVLTF.